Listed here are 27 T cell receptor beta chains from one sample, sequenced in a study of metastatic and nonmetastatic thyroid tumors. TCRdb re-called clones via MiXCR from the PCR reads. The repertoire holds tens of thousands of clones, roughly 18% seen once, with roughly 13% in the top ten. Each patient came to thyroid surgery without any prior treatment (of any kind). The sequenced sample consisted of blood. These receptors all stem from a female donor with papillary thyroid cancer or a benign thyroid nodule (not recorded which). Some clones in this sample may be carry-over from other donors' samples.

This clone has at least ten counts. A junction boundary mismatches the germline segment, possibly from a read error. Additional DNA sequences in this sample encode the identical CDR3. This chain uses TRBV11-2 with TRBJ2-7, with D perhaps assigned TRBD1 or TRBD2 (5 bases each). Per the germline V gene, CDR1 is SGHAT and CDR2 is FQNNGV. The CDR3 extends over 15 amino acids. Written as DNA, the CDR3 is TGTGCCAGCAGCTTAGGCTGGGACGGCTCCTACGAGCAGTACTTT. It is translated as CASSLGWDGSYEQYF.

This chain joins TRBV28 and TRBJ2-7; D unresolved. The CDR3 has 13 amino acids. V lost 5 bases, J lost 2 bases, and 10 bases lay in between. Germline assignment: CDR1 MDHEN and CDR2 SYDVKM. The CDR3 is CASSPAGAYEQYF. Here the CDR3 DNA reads TGTGCCAGCAGTCCCGCAGGAGCCTACGAGCAGTACTTC.

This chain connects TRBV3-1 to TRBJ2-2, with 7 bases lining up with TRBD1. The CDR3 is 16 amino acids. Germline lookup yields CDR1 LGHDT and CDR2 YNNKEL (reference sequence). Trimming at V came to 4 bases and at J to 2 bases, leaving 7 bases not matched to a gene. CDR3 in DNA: TGTGCCAGCAGCCTCCAACAGGGGCCTAACACCGGGGAGCTGTTTTTT. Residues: CASSLQQGPNTGELFF.

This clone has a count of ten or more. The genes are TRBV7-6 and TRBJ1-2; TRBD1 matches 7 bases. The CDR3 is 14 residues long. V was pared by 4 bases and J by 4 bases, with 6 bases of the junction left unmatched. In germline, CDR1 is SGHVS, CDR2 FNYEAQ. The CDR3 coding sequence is TGTGCCAGCAGCTCCCCGGGACAGAGCTATGGCTACACCTTC. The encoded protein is CASSSPGQSYGYTF.

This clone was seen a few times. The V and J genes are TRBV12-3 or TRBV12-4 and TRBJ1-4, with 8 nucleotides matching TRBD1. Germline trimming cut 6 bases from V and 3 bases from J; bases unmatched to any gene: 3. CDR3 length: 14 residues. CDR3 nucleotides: TGTGCCAGCAGGTACAGGGGGGCTAATGAAAAACTGTTTTTT. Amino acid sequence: CASRYRGANEKLFF.

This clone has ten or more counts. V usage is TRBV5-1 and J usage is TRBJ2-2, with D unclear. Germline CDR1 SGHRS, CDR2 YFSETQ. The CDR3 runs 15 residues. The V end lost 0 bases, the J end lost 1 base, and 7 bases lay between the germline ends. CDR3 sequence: CASSLGPLNTGELFF. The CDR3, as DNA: TGCGCCAGCAGCTTGGGACCGCTGAACACCGGGGAGCTGTTTTTT. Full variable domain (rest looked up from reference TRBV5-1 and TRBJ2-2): KAGVTQTPRYLIKTRGQQVTLSCSPISGHRSVSWYQQTPGQGLQFLFEYFSETQRNKGNFPGRFSGRQFSNSRSEMNVSTLELGDSALYLCASSLGPLNTGELFFGEGSRLTVL.

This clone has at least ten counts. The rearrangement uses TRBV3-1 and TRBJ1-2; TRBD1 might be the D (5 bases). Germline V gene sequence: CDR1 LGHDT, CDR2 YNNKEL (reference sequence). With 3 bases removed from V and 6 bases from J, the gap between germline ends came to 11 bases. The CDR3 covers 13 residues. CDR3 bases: TGTGCCAGCAGCCAGGGGGGGGGAGATGGCTACACCTTC. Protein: CASSQGGGDGYTF.

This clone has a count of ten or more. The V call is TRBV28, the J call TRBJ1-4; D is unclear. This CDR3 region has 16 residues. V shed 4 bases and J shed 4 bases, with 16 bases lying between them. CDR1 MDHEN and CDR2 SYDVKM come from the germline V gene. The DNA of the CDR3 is TGTGCCAGCAGTTCTCAGTGGCAGAGACTTAATGAAAAACTGTTTTTT. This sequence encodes CASSSQWQRLNEKLFF. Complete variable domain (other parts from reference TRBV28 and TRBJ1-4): DVKVTQSSRYLVKRTGEKVFLECVQDMDHENMFWYRQDPGLGLRLIYFSYDVKMKEKGDIPEGYSVSREKKERFSLILESASTNQTSMYLCASSSQWQRLNEKLFFGSGTQLSVL.

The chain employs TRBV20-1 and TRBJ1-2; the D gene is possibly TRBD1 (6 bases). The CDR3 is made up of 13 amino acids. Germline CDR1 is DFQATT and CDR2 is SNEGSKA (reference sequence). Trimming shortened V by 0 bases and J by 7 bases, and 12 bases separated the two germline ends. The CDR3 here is CSARDMAGAGYTF. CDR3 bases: TGCAGTGCTAGAGATATGGCAGGGGCTGGCTACACCTTC.

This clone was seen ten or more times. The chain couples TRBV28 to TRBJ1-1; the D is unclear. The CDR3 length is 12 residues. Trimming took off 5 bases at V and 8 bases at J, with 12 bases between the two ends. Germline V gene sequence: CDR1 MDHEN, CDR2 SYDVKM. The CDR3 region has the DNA TGTGCCAGCAGTGTGTTTGGGCGGGAAGCTTTCTTT. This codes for CASSVFGREAFF.

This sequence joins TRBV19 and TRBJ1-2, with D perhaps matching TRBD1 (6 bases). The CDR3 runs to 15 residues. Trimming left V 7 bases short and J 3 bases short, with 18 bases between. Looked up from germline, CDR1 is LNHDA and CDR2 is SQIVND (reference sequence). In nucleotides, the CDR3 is TGTGCCAGTATTATCCAGGCGGGGGGGCACTATGGCTACACCTTC. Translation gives CASIIQAGGHYGYTF. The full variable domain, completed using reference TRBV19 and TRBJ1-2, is DGGITQSPKYLFRKEGQNVTLSCEQNLNHDAMYWYRQDPGQGLRLIYYSQIVNDFQKGDIAEGYSVSREKKESFPLTVTSAQKNPTAFYLCASIIQAGGHYGYTFGSGTRLTVV.

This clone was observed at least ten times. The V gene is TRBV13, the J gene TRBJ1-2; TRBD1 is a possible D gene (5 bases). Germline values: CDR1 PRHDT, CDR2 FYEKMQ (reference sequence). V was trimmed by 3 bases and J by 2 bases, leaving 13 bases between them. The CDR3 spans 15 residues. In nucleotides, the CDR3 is TGTGCCAGCAGCTTCCGGGACGGCGAAAACTATGGCTACACCTTC. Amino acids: CASSFRDGENYGYTF. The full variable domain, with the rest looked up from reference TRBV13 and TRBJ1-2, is AAGVIQSPRHLIKEKRETATLKCYPIPRHDTVYWYQQGPGQDPQFLISFYEKMQSDKGSIPDRFSAQQFSDYHSELNMSSLELGDSALYFCASSFRDGENYGYTFGSGTRLTVV.

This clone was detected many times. The CDR3 DNA reads TGTGCCAGCAGCCCGAGGACTCTTTGGGGGGAGCTGTTTTTT. It codes for CASSPRTLWGELFF. The chain uses TRBV3-1 and TRBJ2-2, with TRBD2 as a possible D gene (5 bases). Germline CDR1 reads LGHDT; CDR2 reads YNNKEL (reference sequence). Trimming cost V 4 bases and J 8 bases, with 14 bases left between them. CDR3 size: 14 residues.

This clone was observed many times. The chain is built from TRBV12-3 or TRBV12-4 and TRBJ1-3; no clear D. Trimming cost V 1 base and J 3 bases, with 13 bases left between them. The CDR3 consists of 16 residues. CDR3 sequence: CASSLETARLGNTIYF. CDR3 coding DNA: TGTGCCAGCAGTTTAGAGACGGCCCGACTTGGAAACACCATATATTTT.

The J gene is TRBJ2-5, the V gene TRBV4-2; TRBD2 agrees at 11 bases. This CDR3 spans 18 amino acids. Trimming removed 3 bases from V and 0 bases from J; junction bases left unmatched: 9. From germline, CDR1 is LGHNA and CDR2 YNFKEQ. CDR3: CASSHDLLAGGNQETQYF. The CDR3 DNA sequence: TGTGCCAGCAGCCATGACTTGCTAGCGGGAGGCAACCAAGAGACCCAGTACTTC.

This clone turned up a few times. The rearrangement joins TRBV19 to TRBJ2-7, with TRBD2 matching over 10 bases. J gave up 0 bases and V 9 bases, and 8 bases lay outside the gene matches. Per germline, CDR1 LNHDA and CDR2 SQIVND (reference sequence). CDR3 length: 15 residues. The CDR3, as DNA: TGTGCCAGCAGAGGGGCTAGCGGGAGCTCCTACGAGCAGTACTTC. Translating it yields CASRGASGSSYEQYF.

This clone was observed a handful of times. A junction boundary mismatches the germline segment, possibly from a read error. CDR3 in DNA: TGTGCCAGTAGTAAAGGGGCAGAACAAGAAACCCAGTACTTC. It codes for CASSKGAEQETQYF. The chain recombines TRBV19 with TRBJ2-5, with D possibly matching TRBD1 (5 bases). The CDR3 sequence is 14 residues long. Per the germline V gene, CDR1 is LNHDA and CDR2 is SQIVND (reference sequence).

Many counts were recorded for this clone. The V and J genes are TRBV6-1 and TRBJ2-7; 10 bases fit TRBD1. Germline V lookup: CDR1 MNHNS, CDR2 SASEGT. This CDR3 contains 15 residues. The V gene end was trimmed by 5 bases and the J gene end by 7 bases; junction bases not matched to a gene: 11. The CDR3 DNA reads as TGTGCCAGCAGTTCGACCGGGACAGGGGCTCGGGAGCAGTACTTC. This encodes CASSSTGTGAREQYF.

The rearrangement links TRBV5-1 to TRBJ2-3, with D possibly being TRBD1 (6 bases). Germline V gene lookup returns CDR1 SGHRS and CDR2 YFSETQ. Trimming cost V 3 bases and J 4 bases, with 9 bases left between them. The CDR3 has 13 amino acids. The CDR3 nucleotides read TGCGCCAGCAGCTGGCAGGGGTCAGATACGCAGTATTTT. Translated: CASSWQGSDTQYF.

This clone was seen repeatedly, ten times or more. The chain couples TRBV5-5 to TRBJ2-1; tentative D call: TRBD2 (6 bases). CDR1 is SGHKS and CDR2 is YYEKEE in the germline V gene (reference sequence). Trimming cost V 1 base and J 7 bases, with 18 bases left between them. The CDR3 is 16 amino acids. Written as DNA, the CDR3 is TGTGCCAGCAGCTTGAGTTCGGGACTCCCCTCTAATGAGCAGTTCTTC. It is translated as CASSLSSGLPSNEQFF.

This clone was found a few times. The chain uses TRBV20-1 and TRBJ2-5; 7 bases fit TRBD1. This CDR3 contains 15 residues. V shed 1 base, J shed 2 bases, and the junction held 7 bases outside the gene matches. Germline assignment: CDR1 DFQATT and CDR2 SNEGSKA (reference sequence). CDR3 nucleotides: TGCAGTGCTAGAGCCGCCGACAGGGCGCAAGAGACCCAGTACTTC. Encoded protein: CSARAADRAQETQYF.

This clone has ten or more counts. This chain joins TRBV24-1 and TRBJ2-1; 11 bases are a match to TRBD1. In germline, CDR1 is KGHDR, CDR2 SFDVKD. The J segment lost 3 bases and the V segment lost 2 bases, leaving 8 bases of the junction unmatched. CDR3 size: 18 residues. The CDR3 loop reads CATSDSPGQGVGYNEQFF. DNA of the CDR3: TGTGCCACCAGTGATTCCCCGGGACAGGGGGTGGGCTACAATGAGCAGTTCTTC.

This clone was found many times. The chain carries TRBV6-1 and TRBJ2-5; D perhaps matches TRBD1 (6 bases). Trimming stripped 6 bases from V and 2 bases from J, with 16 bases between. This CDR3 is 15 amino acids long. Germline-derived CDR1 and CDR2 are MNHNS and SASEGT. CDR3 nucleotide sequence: TGTGCCAGCAGGGGGAACACCGGGACACAAGAGACCCAGTACTTC. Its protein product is CASRGNTGTQETQYF.

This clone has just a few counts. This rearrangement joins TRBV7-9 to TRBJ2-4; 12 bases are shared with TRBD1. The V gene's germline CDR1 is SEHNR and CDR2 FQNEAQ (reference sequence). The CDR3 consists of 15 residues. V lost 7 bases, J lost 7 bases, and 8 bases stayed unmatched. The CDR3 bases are TGTGCCAGCAACCCGGGACAGGGGGCTGGGAACATTCAGTACTTC. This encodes CASNPGQGAGNIQYF.

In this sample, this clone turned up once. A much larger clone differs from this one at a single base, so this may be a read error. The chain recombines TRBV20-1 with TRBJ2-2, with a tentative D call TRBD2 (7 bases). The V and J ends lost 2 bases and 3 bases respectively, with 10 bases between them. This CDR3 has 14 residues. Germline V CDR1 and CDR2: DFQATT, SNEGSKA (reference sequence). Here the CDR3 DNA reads TGCAGTGCTAGACTAGGGGGGGACACCGGGGAGCTGTTTTTT. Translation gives CSARLGGDTGELFF.

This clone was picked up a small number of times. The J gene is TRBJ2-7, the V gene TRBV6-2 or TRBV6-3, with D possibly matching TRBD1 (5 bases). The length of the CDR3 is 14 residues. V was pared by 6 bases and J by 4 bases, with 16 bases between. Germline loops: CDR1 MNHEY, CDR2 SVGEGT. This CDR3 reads CASRGAESGYEQYF. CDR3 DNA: TGTGCCAGCAGAGGGGCCGAGTCCGGATACGAGCAGTACTTC.

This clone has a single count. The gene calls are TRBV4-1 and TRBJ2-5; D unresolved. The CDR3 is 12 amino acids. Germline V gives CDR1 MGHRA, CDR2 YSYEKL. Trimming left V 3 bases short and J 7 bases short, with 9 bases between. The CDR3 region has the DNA TGCGCCAGCAGCCAGGATAAAGGGACCCAGTACTTC. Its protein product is CASSQDKGTQYF.